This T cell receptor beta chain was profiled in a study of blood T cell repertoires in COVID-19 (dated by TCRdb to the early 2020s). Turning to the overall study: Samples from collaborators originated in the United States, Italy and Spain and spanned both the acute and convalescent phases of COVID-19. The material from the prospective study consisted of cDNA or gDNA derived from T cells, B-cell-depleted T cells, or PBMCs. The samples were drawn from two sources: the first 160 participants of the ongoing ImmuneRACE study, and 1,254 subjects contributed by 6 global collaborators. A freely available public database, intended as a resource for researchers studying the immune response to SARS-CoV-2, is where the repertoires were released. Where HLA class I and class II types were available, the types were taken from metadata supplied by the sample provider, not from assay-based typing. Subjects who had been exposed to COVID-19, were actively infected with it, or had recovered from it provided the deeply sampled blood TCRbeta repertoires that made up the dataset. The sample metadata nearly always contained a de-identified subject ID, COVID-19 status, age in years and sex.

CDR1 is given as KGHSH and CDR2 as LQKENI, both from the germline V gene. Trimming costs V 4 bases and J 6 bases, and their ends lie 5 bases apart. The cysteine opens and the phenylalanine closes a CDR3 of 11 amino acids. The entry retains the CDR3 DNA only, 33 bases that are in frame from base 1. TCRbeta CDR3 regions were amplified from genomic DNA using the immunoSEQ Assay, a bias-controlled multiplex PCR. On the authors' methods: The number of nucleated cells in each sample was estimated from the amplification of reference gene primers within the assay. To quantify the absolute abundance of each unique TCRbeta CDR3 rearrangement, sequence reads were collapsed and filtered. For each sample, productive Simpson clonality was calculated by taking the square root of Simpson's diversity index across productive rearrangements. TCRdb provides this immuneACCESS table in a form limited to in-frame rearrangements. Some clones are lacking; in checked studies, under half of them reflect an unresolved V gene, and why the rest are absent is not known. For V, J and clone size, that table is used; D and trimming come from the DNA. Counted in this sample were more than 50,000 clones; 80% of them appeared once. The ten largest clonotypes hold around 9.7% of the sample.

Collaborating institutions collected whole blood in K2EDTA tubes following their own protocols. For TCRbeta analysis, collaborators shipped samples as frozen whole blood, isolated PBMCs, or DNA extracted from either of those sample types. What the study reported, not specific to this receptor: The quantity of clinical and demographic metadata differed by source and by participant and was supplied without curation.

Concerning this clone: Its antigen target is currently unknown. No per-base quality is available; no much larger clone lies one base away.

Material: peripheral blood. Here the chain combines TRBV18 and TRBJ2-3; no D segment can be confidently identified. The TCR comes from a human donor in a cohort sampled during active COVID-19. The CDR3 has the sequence CASSHGDTQYF. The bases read TGTGCCAGCTCACACGGTGATACGCAGTATTTT.